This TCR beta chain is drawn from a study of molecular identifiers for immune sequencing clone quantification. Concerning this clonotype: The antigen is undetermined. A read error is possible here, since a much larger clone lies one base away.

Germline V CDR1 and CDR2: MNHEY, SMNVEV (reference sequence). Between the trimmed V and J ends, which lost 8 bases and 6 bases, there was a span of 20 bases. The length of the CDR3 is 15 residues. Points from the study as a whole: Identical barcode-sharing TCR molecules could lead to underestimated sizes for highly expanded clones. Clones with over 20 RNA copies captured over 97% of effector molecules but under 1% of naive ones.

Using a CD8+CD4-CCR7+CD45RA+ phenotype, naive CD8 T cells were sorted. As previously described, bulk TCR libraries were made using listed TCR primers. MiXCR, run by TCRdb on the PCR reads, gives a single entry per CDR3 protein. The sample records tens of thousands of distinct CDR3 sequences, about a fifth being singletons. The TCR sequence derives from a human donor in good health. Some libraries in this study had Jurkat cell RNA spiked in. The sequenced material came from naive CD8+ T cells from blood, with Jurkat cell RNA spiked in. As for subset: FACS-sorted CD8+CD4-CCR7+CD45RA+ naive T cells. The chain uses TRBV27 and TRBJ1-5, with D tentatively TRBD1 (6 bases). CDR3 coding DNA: TGTGCCAGCCAATCGGGACGGGGGGCAAGTCAGCCCCAGCATTTT. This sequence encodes CASQSGRGASQPQHF.